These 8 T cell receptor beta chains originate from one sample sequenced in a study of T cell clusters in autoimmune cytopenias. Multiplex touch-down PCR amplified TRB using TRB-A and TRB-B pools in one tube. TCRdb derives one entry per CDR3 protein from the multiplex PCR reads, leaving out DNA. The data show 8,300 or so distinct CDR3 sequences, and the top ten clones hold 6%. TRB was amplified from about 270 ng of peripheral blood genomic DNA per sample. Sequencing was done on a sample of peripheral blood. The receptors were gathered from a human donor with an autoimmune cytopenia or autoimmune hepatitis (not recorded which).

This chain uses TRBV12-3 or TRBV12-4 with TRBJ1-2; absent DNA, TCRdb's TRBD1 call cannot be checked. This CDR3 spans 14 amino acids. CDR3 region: CASSLQGANYGYTF.

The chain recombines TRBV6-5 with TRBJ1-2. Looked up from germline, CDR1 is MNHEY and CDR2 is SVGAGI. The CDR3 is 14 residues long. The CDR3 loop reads CASSAAGEGYGYTF.

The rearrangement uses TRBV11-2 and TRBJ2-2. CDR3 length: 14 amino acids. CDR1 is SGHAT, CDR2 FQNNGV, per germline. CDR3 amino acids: CASSLETTTGELFF.

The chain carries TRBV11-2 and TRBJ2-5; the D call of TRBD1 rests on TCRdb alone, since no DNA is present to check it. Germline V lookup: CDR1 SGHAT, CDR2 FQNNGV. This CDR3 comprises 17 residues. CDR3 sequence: CASSLGIGGGPLETQYF.

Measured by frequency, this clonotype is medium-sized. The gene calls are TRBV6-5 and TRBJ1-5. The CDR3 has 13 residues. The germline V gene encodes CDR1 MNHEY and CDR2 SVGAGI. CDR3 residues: CASSYSVGQPQHF.

CDR3 sequence reads: CASSLAGRANSPLHF. This chain connects TRBV7-6 to TRBJ1-6. CDR1 and CDR2 (germline): SGHVS, FNYEAQ. CDR3 length: 15 residues.

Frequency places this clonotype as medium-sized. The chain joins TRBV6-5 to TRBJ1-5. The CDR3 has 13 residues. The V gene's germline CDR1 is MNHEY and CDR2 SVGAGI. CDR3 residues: CASSLRTNQPQHF.

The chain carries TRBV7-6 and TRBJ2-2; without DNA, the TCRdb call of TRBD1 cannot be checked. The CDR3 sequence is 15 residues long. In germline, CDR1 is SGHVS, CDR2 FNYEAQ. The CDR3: CASSLGGQGGGELFF.